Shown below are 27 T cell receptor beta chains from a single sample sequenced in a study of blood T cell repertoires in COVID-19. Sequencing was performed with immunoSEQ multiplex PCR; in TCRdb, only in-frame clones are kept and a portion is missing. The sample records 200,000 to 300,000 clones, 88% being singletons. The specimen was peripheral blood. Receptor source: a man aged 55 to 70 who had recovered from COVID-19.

The CDR3 loop is CASSQARSYEQYF. For the CDR3, the DNA is TGTGCCAGCAGCCAGGCCCGCTCCTACGAGCAGTACTTC. The chain uses TRBV11-1 and TRBJ2-7; no definite D call. V shed 5 bases and J shed 0 bases, with 8 bases lying between them. This CDR3 spans 13 amino acids. Germline CDR1 and CDR2: SGHAT and FQDESV (reference sequence).

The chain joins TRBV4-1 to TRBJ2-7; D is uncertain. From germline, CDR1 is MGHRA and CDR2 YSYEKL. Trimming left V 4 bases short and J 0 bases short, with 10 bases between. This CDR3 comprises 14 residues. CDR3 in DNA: TGCGCCAGCAGCCGCGCGCTGAGCTCCTACGAGCAGTACTTC. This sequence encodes CASSRALSSYEQYF.

The CDR3 loop reads CASGLRRGGETQYF. CDR3 nucleotide sequence: TGTGCCAGCGGTCTGCGGCGGGGGGGAGAGACCCAGTACTTC. V gene TRBV7-2 combines with J gene TRBJ2-5; 9 bases line up with TRBD2. The germline V gene encodes CDR1 SGHTA and CDR2 FQGNSA. CDR3 size: 14 residues. V was pared by 8 bases and J by 4 bases, with 8 bases of the junction left unmatched.

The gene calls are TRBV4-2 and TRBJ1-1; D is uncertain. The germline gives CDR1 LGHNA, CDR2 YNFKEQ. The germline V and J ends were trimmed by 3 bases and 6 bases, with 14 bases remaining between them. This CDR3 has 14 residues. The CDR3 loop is CASSQEVGGPEAFF. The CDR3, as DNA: TGTGCCAGCAGCCAGGAGGTGGGTGGGCCTGAAGCTTTCTTT.

For the CDR3, the DNA is TGTGCCAGCAGCTTAAAGCCCCACCGGGGCGGGGGGGCGGAGACCCAGTACTTC. Translating it yields CASSLKPHRGGGAETQYF. The chain couples TRBV7-3 to TRBJ2-5; 9 nucleotides line up with TRBD2. The germline CDR1 and CDR2 sequences are SGHTA and FQGTGA. CDR3 size: 18 residues. With 1 base clipped from V and 5 bases from J, the junction kept 14 bases outside the gene matches.

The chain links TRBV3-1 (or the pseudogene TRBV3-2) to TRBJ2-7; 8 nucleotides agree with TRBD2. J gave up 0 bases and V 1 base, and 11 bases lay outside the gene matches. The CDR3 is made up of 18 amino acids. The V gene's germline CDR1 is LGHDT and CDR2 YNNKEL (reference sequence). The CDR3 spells CASSQGGGGGIHSYEQYF. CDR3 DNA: TGTGCCAGCAGCCAAGGAGGCGGCGGGGGGATCCACTCCTACGAGCAGTACTTC.

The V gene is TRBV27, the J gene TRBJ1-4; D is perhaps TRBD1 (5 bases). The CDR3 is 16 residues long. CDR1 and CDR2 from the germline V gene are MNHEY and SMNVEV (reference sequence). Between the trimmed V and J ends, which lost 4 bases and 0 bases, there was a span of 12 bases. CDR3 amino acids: CASSSGTGATNEKLFF. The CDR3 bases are TGTGCCAGCAGTTCCGGAACAGGTGCAACTAATGAAAAACTGTTTTTT.

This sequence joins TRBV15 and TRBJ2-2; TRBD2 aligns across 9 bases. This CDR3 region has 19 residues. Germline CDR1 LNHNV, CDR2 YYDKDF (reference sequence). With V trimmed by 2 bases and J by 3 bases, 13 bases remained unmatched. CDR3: CATSRRLMPAGGYTGELFF. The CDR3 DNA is TGTGCCACCAGCAGAAGGCTAATGCCAGCGGGGGGTTACACCGGGGAGCTGTTTTTT.

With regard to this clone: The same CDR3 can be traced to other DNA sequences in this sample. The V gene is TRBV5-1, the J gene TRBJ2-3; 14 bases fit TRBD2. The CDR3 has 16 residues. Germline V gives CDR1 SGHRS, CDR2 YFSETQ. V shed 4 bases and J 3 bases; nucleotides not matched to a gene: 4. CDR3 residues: CASSRRLAGGTDTQYF. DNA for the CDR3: TGCGCCAGCAGCCGGCGACTAGCGGGGGGGACAGATACGCAGTATTTT.

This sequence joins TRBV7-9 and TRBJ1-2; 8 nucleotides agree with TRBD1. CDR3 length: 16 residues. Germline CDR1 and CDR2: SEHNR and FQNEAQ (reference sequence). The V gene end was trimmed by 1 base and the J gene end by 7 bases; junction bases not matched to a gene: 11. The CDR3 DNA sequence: TGTGCCAGCAGCTTAGTGGGGACAGGCGTCACGGGTGGCTACACCTTC. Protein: CASSLVGTGVTGGYTF.

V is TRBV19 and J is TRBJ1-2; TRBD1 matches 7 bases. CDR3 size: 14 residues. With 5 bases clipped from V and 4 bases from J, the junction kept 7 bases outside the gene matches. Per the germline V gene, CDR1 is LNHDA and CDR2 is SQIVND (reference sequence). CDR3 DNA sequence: TGTGCCAGTAGTTCCCAGGGGGTCCCCTATGGCTACACCTTC. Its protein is CASSSQGVPYGYTF.

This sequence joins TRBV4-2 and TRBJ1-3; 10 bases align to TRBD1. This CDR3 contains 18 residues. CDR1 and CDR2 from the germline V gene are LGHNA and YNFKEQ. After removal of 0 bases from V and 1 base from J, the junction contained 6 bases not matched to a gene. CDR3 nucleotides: TGTGCCAGCAGCCAAGACCCGGGACAGGGGAAATCTGGAAACACCATATATTTT. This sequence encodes CASSQDPGQGKSGNTIYF.

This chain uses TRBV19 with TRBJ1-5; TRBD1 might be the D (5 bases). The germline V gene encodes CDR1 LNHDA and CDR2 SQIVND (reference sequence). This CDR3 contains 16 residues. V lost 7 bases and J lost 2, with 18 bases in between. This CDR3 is CASTIGGVSGNQPQHF. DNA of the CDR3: TGTGCCAGTACCATCGGGGGGGTTTCGGGCAATCAGCCCCAGCATTTT.

The CDR3 coding sequence is TGTGCCACCAGTGATGGCAGCACAGATACGCAGTATTTT. This encodes CATSDGSTDTQYF. V usage is TRBV24-1 and J usage is TRBJ2-3; D remains unclear. Trimming cost V 3 bases and J 0 bases, with 3 bases left between them. CDR3 length: 13 amino acids. Per germline, CDR1 KGHDR and CDR2 SFDVKD.

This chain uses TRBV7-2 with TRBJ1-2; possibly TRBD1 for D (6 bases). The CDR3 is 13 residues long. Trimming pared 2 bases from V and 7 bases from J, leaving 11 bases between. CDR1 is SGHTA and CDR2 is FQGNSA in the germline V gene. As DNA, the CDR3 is TGTGCCAGCAGCTTACCAGGGGCGCTTGGCTACACCTTC. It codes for CASSLPGALGYTF.

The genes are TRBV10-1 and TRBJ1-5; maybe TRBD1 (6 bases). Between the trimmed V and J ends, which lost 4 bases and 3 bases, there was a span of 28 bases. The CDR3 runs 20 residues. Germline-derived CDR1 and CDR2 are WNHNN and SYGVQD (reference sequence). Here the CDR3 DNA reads TGCGCCAGCAGTGGAACCCCCCCCGGGGCAGGGGCAGACCTCAATCAGCCCCAGCATTTT. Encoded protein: CASSGTPPGAGADLNQPQHF.

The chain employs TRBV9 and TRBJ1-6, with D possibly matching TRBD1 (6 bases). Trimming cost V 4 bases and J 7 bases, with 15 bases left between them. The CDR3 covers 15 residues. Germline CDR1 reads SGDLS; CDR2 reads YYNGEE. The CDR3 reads CASSPRQETNSPLHF. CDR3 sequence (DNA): TGTGCCAGCAGCCCCAGACAGGAGACCAATTCACCCCTCCACTTT.

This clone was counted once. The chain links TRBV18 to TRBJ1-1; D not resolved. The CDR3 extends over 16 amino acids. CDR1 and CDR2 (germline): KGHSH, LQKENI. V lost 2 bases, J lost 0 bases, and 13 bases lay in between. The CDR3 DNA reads TGTGCCAGCTCACCAATTCGGTGGTCCCTGAACACTGAAGCTTTCTTT. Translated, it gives CASSPIRWSLNTEAFF. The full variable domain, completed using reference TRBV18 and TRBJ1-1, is NAGVMQNPRHLVRRRGQEARLRCSPMKGHSHVYWYRQLPEEGLKFMVYLQKENIIDESGMPKERFSAEFPKEGPSILRIQQVVRGDSAAYFCASSPIRWSLNTEAFFGQGTRLTVV.

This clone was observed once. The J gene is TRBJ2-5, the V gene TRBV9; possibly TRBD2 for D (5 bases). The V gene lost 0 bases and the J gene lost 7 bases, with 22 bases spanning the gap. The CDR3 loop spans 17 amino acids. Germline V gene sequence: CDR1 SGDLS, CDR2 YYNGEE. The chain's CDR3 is CASSVADLGAGRATQYF. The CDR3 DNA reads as TGTGCCAGCAGCGTAGCCGACTTGGGCGCGGGTAGGGCGACCCAGTACTTC.

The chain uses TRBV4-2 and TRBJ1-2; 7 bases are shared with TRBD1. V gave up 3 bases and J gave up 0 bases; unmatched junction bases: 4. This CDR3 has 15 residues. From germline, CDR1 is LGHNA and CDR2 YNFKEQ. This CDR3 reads CASSQEGQANYGYTF. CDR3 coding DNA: TGTGCCAGCAGCCAGGAAGGACAGGCTAACTATGGCTACACCTTC.

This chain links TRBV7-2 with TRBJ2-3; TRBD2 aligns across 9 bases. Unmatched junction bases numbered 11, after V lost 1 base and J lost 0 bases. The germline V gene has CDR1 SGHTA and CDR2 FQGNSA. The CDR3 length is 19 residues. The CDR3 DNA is TGTGCCAGCAGCTTAGGGGAGCGGGGGGTCGCCCGTAGCACAGATACGCAGTATTTT. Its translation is CASSLGERGVARSTDTQYF.

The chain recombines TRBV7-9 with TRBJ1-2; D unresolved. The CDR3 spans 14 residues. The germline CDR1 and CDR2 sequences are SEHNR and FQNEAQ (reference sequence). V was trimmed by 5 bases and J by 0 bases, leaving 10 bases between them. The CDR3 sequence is CASSRSGTNYGYTF. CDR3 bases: TGTGCCAGCAGCCGGAGCGGGACTAACTATGGCTACACCTTC.

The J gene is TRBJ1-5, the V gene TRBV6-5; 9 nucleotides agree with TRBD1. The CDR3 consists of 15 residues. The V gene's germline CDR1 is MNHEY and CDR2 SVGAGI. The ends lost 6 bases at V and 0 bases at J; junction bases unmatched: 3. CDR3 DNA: TGTGCCAGCAGCCCGGACAGGGGTAGCAATCAGCCCCAGCATTTT. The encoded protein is CASSPDRGSNQPQHF.

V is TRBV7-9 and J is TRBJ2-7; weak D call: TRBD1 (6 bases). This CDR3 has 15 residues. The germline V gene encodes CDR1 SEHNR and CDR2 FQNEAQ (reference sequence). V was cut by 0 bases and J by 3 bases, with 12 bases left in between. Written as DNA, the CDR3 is TGTGCCAGCAGCTTAGCGGGACAAGCAAGCTACGAGCAGTACTTC. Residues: CASSLAGQASYEQYF.

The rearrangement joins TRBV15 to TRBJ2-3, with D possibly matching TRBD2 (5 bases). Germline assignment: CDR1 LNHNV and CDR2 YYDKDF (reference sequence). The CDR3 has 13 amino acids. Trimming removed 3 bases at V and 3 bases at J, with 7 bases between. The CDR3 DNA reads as TGTGCCACCAGCAGCAGACTAACAGATACGCAGTATTTT. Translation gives CATSSRLTDTQYF.

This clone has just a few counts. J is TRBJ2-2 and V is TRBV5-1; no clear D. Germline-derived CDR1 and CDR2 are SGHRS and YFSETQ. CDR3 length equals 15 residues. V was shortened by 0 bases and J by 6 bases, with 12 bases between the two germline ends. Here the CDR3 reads CASSLVPPPAGELFF. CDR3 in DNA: TGCGCCAGCAGCTTGGTACCCCCTCCAGCCGGGGAGCTGTTTTTT. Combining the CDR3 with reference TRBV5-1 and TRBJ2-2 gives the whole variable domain KAGVTQTPRYLIKTRGQQVTLSCSPISGHRSVSWYQQTPGQGLQFLFEYFSETQRNKGNFPGRFSGRQFSNSRSEMNVSTLELGDSALYLCASSLVPPPAGELFFGEGSRLTVL.

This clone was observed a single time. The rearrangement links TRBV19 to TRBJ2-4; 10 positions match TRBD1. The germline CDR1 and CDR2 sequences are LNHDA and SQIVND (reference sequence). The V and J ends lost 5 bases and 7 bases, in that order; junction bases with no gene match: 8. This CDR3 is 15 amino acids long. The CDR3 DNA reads TGTGCCAGTAGTGTTTACCGGACAGGGGGGAACATTCAGTACTTC. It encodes CASSVYRTGGNIQYF.